The 30 T cell receptor beta chains presented below share a single source sample, sequenced in a study of OX40 agonist ivuxolimab in advanced cancers. The library relied on the immunoSEQ multiplex PCR assay. The immuneACCESS repertoire file appears here via TCRdb, limited to in-frame rearrangements. These files lack a portion of the clones; in checked studies, under half of the deficit traces to unresolved V genes, and the cause of the others is not known. The sample has roughly 56,000 clones on record, approximately 85% of them singletons. 4.7% of the sample belongs to the ten largest clones. Sequenced here: CD4+ or CD8+ T cells sorted from blood, sampled in a trial of the OX40 agonist ivuxolimab. These receptors originate from an adult with an advanced solid tumor such as melanoma, head and neck, liver or kidney cancer.

The chain employs TRBV20-1 and TRBJ1-1; TRBD1 agrees at 8 bases. There are 11 residues in the CDR3. CDR1 DFQATT and CDR2 SNEGSKA come from the germline V gene (reference sequence). Trimming cost V 6 bases and J 11 bases; bases outside gene matches: 8. The CDR3: CSAAGGAAAFF. DNA of the CDR3: TGCAGTGCCGCAGGGGGCGCGGCCGCTTTCTTT.

This sequence joins TRBV13 and TRBJ2-7; TRBD2 agrees at 8 bases. With V trimmed by 5 bases and J by 5 bases, 14 bases remained unmatched. The germline V gene encodes CDR1 PRHDT and CDR2 FYEKMQ (reference sequence). This CDR3 region has 16 residues. CDR3 region: CASSQQLSGSRNEQYF. The DNA of the CDR3 is TGTGCCAGCAGCCAACAGTTGAGCGGGAGTAGAAACGAGCAGTACTTC. Complete variable domain (other parts from reference TRBV13 and TRBJ2-7): AAGVIQSPRHLIKEKRETATLKCYPIPRHDTVYWYQQGPGQDPQFLISFYEKMQSDKGSIPDRFSAQQFSDYHSELNMSSLELGDSALYFCASSQQLSGSRNEQYFGPGTRLTVT.

The chain uses TRBV15 and TRBJ1-4; D is undetermined. The CDR3 has 16 amino acids. The germline V gene encodes CDR1 LNHNV and CDR2 YYDKDF (reference sequence). Trimming left V 4 bases short and J 7 bases short, with 19 bases between. The CDR3 sequence is CATSTITGRRTEKLFF. In DNA, the CDR3 is TGTGCCACCAGCACCATAACCGGGAGACGAACTGAAAAACTGTTTTTT.

The CDR3 DNA reads TGTGCCAGCAGCCGAGGACCCTCTAGCAATGAGCAGTTCTTC. Translated: CASSRGPSSNEQFF. The rearrangement joins TRBV7-3 to TRBJ2-1; D is unresolved. CDR1 is SGHTA, CDR2 FQGTGA, per germline. V gave up 5 bases and J gave up 6 bases, with 14 bases separating them. The CDR3 length is 14 residues. The full variable domain, rest sourced from reference TRBV7-3 and TRBJ2-1, is GAGVSQTPSNKVTEKGKYVELRCDPISGHTALYWYRQSLGQGPEFLIYFQGTGAADDSGLPNDRFFAVRPEGSVSTLKIQRTERGDSAVYLCASSRGPSSNEQFFGPGTRLTVL.

The chain has TRBV29-1 and TRBJ2-2; the D gene is possibly TRBD1 (6 bases). V lost 5 bases and J lost 5, with 12 bases in between. Germline lookup yields CDR1 SQVTM and CDR2 ANQGSEA. The CDR3 is 13 amino acids. CDR3 loop: CSVKDSRTGELFF. The CDR3 DNA reads as TGCAGCGTTAAGGACAGCCGAACCGGGGAGCTGTTTTTT.

This clone was seen only a few times. J is TRBJ1-4 and V is TRBV19; D remains unclear. The V and J ends lost 8 bases and 3 bases respectively, with 22 bases between them. This CDR3 comprises 17 residues. Germline V gives CDR1 LNHDA, CDR2 SQIVND (reference sequence). The CDR3 region is CASQSGFRSSPNEKLFF. Here the CDR3 DNA reads TGTGCCAGTCAAAGTGGGTTTCGAAGCAGTCCTAATGAAAAACTGTTTTTT.

The rearrangement links TRBV5-1 to TRBJ2-7, with a weak D call TRBD1 (6 bases). The germline CDR1 and CDR2 sequences are SGHRS and YFSETQ. This CDR3 comprises 17 residues. V gave up 0 bases and J gave up 6 bases, with 22 bases separating them. CDR3 in amino acids: CASSLAGWDTRLGEQYF. In DNA, the CDR3 is TGCGCCAGCAGCTTGGCCGGGTGGGACACCCGATTAGGCGAGCAGTACTTC.

This chain joins TRBV25-1 and TRBJ2-1; D may be TRBD1 (6 bases). The V end was cut by 1 base, the J end by 0 bases, with 13 bases between. The CDR3 covers 17 residues. CDR1 and CDR2 (germline): MGHDK, SYGVNS. This CDR3 reads CASSELGAPSSYNEQFF. The CDR3 nucleotides read TGTGCCAGCAGTGAATTGGGGGCCCCTAGCTCCTACAATGAGCAGTTCTTC.

The chain joins TRBV5-1 to TRBJ2-7; TRBD1 matches 9 bases. Germline V gene lookup returns CDR1 SGHRS and CDR2 YFSETQ. CDR3 length equals 14 residues. With V trimmed by 1 base and J by 3 bases, 2 bases remained unmatched. CDR3 DNA: TGCGCCAGCAGCTTGTCGGACAGGGGCTACGAGCAGTACTTC. Amino acid sequence: CASSLSDRGYEQYF. Based on the CDR3 plus reference TRBV5-1 and TRBJ2-7, the full variable domain is KAGVTQTPRYLIKTRGQQVTLSCSPISGHRSVSWYQQTPGQGLQFLFEYFSETQRNKGNFPGRFSGRQFSNSRSEMNVSTLELGDSALYLCASSLSDRGYEQYFGPGTRLTVT.

Only a few counts were recorded for this clone. V gene TRBV28 combines with J gene TRBJ1-1; tentative D call: TRBD1 (6 bases). V was trimmed by 10 bases and J by 0 bases, leaving 15 bases between them. CDR1 MDHEN and CDR2 SYDVKM come from the germline V gene. The CDR3 runs to 14 residues. In DNA form, the CDR3 reads TGTGCCACTTACTGGAGGGGGATGAACACTGAAGCTTTCTTT. It yields the protein CATYWRGMNTEAFF.

This clone was detected once. V gene TRBV7-3 combines with J gene TRBJ2-7, with D perhaps TRBD2 (6 bases). Germline lookup yields CDR1 SGHTA and CDR2 FQGTGA. V lost 3 bases, J lost 5 bases, and 17 bases lay in between. The CDR3 is 15 amino acids. The CDR3 region has the DNA TGTGCCAGCAGCTTGGGGGGTACGGCCGGAGACGAGCAGTACTTC. It translates to CASSLGGTAGDEQYF.

Written as DNA, the CDR3 is TGTGCCAGCAGTACAGCAGTTCAAGAGACCCAGTACTTC. Its translation: CASSTAVQETQYF. This rearrangement joins TRBV6-5 to TRBJ2-5, with D hard to call. V shed 5 bases and J shed 2 bases, with 9 bases lying between them. Germline assignment: CDR1 MNHEY and CDR2 SVGAGI. This CDR3 region has 13 residues.

The gene calls are TRBV6-1 and TRBJ2-7; D gene ambiguous. Per the germline V gene, CDR1 is MNHNS and CDR2 is SASEGT. This CDR3 has 13 residues. Deletions cut 1 base from V and 3 bases from J, with 7 bases between. CDR3 sequence reads: CASSEERFYEQYF. For the CDR3, the DNA is TGTGCCAGCAGTGAAGAACGGTTCTACGAGCAGTACTTC.

The gene calls are TRBV5-1 and TRBJ2-3; D uncertain. This CDR3 comprises 14 residues. Trimming cost V 4 bases and J 3 bases, with 12 bases left between them. The germline gives CDR1 SGHRS, CDR2 YFSETQ. The CDR3 sequence is CASSQVIPTDTQYF. CDR3 nucleotides: TGCGCCAGCAGCCAGGTTATACCAACAGATACGCAGTATTTT.

The chain combines TRBV5-1 with TRBJ2-1; the match to TRBD2 covers 7 bases. The CDR3 length is 16 residues. The germline V gene has CDR1 SGHRS and CDR2 YFSETQ. After removal of 4 bases from V and 0 bases from J, the junction contained 7 bases not matched to a gene. In DNA, the CDR3 is TGCGCCAGCAGCCGGCAGGCGGGAGACTCCTACAATGAGCAGTTCTTC. Its translation: CASSRQAGDSYNEQFF.

V gene TRBV11-3 combines with J gene TRBJ2-7; D unresolved. V lost 3 bases and J lost 0, with 9 bases in between. This CDR3 spans 14 amino acids. Germline V lookup: CDR1 SGHNT, CDR2 YENEEA. The CDR3 sequence: CASSFNPSSYEQYF. CDR3 coding DNA: TGTGCCAGCAGCTTCAATCCTTCCTCCTACGAGCAGTACTTC.

The genes are TRBV7-2 and TRBJ2-7; the D is unclear. There are 13 residues in the CDR3. Germline V gives CDR1 SGHTA, CDR2 FQGNSA. V lost 5 bases and J lost 4, with 12 bases in between. The CDR3 reads CASSRATPYEQYF. Here the CDR3 DNA reads TGTGCCAGCAGCCGCGCGACCCCATACGAGCAGTACTTC.

The table lists this clone with a count of one. The chain's CDR3 is CAPDSRRPDESTDHYEQYF. In DNA, the CDR3 is TGTGCCCCCGATTCGCGGAGGCCCGACGAGAGCACCGACCACTACGAGCAGTACTTC. The chain has TRBV15 and TRBJ2-7; a weak D match, TRBD2 (5 bases). The CDR3 has 19 residues. The germline V and J ends were trimmed by 11 bases and 3 bases, with 35 bases remaining between them. Germline V gene data show CDR1 as LNHNV and CDR2 as YYDKDF (reference sequence). The entire variable domain, with the rest obtained from reference TRBV15 and TRBJ2-7, is as follows: DAMVIQNPRYQVTQFGKPVTLSCSQTLNHNVMYWYQQKSSQAPKLLFHYYDKDFNNEADTPDNFQSRRPNTSFCFLDIRSPGLGDTAMYLCAPDSRRPDESTDHYEQYFGPGTRLTVT.

The J gene is TRBJ2-5, the V gene TRBV6-5; 7 nucleotides line up with TRBD1. The DNA matches TRBJ2-7 better at its end, which makes the J call doubtful. CDR3 length: 14 residues. Germline loops: CDR1 MNHEY, CDR2 SVGAGI. CDR3 residues: CASSYGGQAYEQYF. CDR3 DNA: TGTGCCAGCAGTTACGGCGGACAGGCCTACGAGCAGTACTTC.

The genes are TRBV9 and TRBJ2-1; D perhaps matches TRBD2 (5 bases). The CDR3 runs to 15 residues. V was clipped by 4 bases and J by 0 bases, with 11 bases between them. Germline loops: CDR1 SGDLS, CDR2 YYNGEE. The CDR3 DNA sequence: TGTGCCAGCAGCAAGAGGGTGTTCTCCTACAATGAGCAGTTCTTC. As protein: CASSKRVFSYNEQFF.

V is TRBV7-9 and J is TRBJ2-3, with TRBD1 identical over 10 bases. The germline V gene has CDR1 SEHNR and CDR2 FQNEAQ (reference sequence). The V and J ends lost 1 base and 3 bases, in that order; junction bases with no gene match: 1. The CDR3 length is 15 residues. Written as DNA, the CDR3 is TGTGCCAGCAGCTTAGGGGGACAGGGGACAGATACGCAGTATTTT. Translation: CASSLGGQGTDTQYF.

The CDR3 here is CASALAGSGANVLTF. CDR3 nucleotides: TGCGCCAGCGCCTTGGCGGGCTCTGGGGCCAACGTCCTGACTTTC. The chain employs TRBV5-1 and TRBJ2-6; a possible D gene is TRBD2 (5 bases). This CDR3 comprises 15 residues. CDR1 is SGHRS and CDR2 is YFSETQ in the germline V gene. V gave up 7 bases and J gave up 0 bases, with 11 bases separating them.

V is TRBV19 and J is TRBJ1-1; D gene uncertain. The V gene's germline CDR1 is LNHDA and CDR2 SQIVND (reference sequence). CDR3 size: 14 residues. Trimming removed 6 bases at V and 1 base at J, with 12 bases between. The CDR3 here is CASSSLTENTEAFF. The CDR3 DNA follows: TGTGCCAGTAGCAGTTTGACGGAGAACACTGAAGCTTTCTTT.

The gene calls are TRBV29-1 and TRBJ1-1; no firm D call. The germline V and J ends were trimmed by 3 bases and 4 bases, with 15 bases remaining between them. The CDR3 contains 14 residues. Germline CDR1 is SQVTM and CDR2 is ANQGSEA. The CDR3 nucleotides read TGCAGCGTTGAGCTGGTTCGGGGTGGCACTGAAGCTTTCTTT. It translates to CSVELVRGGTEAFF.

The count of this clone is one. The gene calls are TRBV9 and TRBJ2-7, with 11 bases identical to TRBD2. CDR3 length equals 15 residues. Per germline, CDR1 SGDLS and CDR2 YYNGEE. Germline trimming cut 0 bases from V and 5 bases from J; bases unmatched to any gene: 4. The CDR3, as DNA: TGTGCCAGCAGCGTAGAACTAGCGGGAGACCACGAGCAGTACTTC. It codes for CASSVELAGDHEQYF.

This chain links TRBV7-8 with TRBJ2-1; possible D gene TRBD1, 6 bases. Germline V gene data show CDR1 as SGHVS and CDR2 as FQNEAQ. Trimming removed 5 bases at V and 6 bases at J, with 11 bases between. There are 13 residues in the CDR3. This CDR3 is CASSTGFGNEQFF. In DNA, the CDR3 is TGTGCCAGCAGCACAGGGTTCGGCAATGAGCAGTTCTTC.

The chain recombines TRBV30 with TRBJ1-5; D is unclear. Germline V gene lookup returns CDR1 GTSNPN and CDR2 SVGIG (reference sequence). The CDR3 runs to 16 residues. V was clipped by 3 bases and J by 2 bases, with 17 bases between them. The CDR3 sequence is CAWSETGLFGNQPQHF. In DNA, the CDR3 is TGTGCCTGGAGCGAGACGGGGTTGTTCGGCAATCAGCCCCAGCATTTT.

V gene TRBV7-9 combines with J gene TRBJ2-7; D not certain. This CDR3 has 11 amino acids. V lost 5 bases, J lost 6 bases, and 8 bases lay in between. Germline V lookup: CDR1 SEHNR, CDR2 FQNEAQ (reference sequence). The CDR3 reads CASSTYGEQYF. The CDR3 bases are TGTGCCAGCAGCACTTACGGCGAGCAGTACTTC.

The rearrangement links TRBV7-2 to TRBJ1-2; 7 bases line up with TRBD1. The CDR3 is 14 amino acids. In germline, CDR1 is SGHTA, CDR2 FQGNSA. J gave up 4 bases and V 1 base, and 3 bases lay outside the gene matches. Here the CDR3 reads CASSLGQGGYGYTF. CDR3 DNA sequence: TGTGCCAGCAGCTTAGGACAGGGAGGCTATGGCTACACCTTC.

This chain uses TRBV7-2 with TRBJ2-3; D uncertain. Germline V gene sequence: CDR1 SGHTA, CDR2 FQGNSA. V dropped 0 bases and J dropped 0 bases, with 16 bases sitting between them. This CDR3 comprises 18 residues. CDR3 sequence: CASSLAVSLGPSTDTQYF. CDR3 bases: TGTGCCAGCAGCTTAGCGGTCTCTCTCGGACCTAGCACAGATACGCAGTATTTT.